This TCR beta chain was found in a study of OX40 agonist ivuxolimab in advanced cancers. Study-wide background: Males comprised around 80% of the group, whose mean age was approximately 60 years (range roughly 20 to 90). Patients achieving partial responses numbered three: one hepatocellular carcinoma case and two cutaneous melanoma cases.

Here immunoSEQ multiplex PCR was the method, and the copy in TCRdb shows in-frame clones only, minus some. The sample has around 56,000 clones; around 89% are singletons. In germline, CDR1 is SGHTA, CDR2 FQGNSA. V gave up 5 bases and J gave up 13 bases, with 15 bases separating them. The CDR3 sequence is 12 residues long. The sequence was obtained from an adult with an advanced solid tumor such as melanoma, head and neck, liver or kidney cancer. V is TRBV7-2 and J is TRBJ2-1; possible D gene TRBD1, 6 bases. This specimen was CD4+ or CD8+ T cells sorted from blood, taken in a trial of the OX40 agonist ivuxolimab. The CDR3, as DNA: TGTGCCAGCAGCGCCAACAGGGAAGCCCAGTTCTTC. It is translated as CASSANREAQFF. Full variable domain (rest looked up from reference TRBV7-2 and TRBJ2-1): GAGVSQSPSNKVTEKGKDVELRCDPISGHTALYWYRQSLGQGLEFLIYFQGNSAPDKSGLPSDRFSAERTGGSVSTLTIQRTQQEDSAVYLCASSANREAQFFGPGTRLTVL.